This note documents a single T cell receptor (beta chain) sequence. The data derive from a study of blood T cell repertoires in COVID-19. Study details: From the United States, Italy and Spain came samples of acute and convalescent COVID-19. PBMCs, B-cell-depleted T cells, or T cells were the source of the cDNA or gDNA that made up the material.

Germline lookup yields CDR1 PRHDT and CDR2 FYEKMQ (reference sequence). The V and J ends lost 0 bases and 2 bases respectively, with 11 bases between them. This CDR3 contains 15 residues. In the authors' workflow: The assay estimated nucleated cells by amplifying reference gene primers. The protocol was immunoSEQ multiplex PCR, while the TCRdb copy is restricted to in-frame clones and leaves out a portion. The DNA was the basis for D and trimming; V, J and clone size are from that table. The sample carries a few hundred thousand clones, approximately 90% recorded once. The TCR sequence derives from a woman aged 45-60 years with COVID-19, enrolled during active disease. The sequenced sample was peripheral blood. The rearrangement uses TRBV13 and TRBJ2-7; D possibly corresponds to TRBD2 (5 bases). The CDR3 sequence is CASSLGVDSAYEQYF. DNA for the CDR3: TGTGCCAGCAGCTTAGGGGTTGATAGCGCCTACGAGCAGTACTTC.